This TCR beta chain was captured in a study of T-cell memory formation after mild COVID-19 (dated by TCRdb to about 2021). Concerning the study at large: TCR sequence clusters from the two donors were largely donor specific. T-cell clones expanding and contracting after mild COVID-19 in a couple of donors were tracked by longitudinal TCRalpha and TCRbeta repertoire sequencing. Two young, previously healthy adult volunteers, one female and one male, were included in the cohort. The investigation overall reported the following: Only a couple of mild cases were covered by the study, and larger cohorts that include severe cases with pre-infection samples were considered necessary. Some responding clones were detected in pre-infection memory, suggesting pre-existing cross-reactive memory T cells joined the SARS-CoV-2 response. From day 15 to 85, contracting clones showed balanced CD4/CD8 phenotypes, whereas a second wave of clones that expanded from day 15 to 37 leaned towards CD4+. SARS-CoV-2 specificity was not confirmed for the second-wave clones peaking on day 37. Contracting CD4+ clones were located mainly in the CM and EM memory subsets, whereas CD8+ clones were found to be enriched in EMRA.

In the case of this clonotype: Its cognate antigen has yet to be identified. Relative to the germline gene, one junction end is altered; a read error may explain this.

Sequences KGHDR (CDR1) and SFDVKD (CDR2) are obtained from the germline V gene. The CDR3 contains 13 residues, cysteine and phenylalanine counted. Only the CDR3 DNA is retained, 39 bases long and in frame from the first base. The instrument given in TCRdb is Illumina NovaSeq 6000. cDNA libraries for TCRalpha and TCRbeta were prepared by 5'RACE using constant-segment primers, with sample barcodes and unique molecular identifiers added. RNA was extracted from every sample with Trizol reagent. Library amplification was performed in two PCR steps, and a second sample barcode and Illumina TruSeq adapters were introduced in the second step. Sequencing of the libraries was done on an Illumina NovaSeq, producing 2 x 150 bp paired-end reads. As for the original processing: Reads were demultiplexed and collapsed into UMI-guided consensus sequences with migec v1.2.7. With mixcr v2.1.11, UMI consensuses were aligned to TRA and TRB V and J templates and assembled into clonotypes. A clonotype was counted as expanded or contracted only if both edgeR and NoisET called the change significant, with noise models trained on biological replicates. For edgeR calls, a false discovery rate-adjusted p below 0.01 and a log2 fold-change threshold of 1 were applied. PCA with hierarchical clustering of max-normalized trajectories of the 1000 most abundant clonotypes was used as exploratory dynamics analysis. The CD4 or CD8 phenotype of responding clones was assigned using the separately sequenced CD4+ and CD8+ repertoires. TCRdb handled the public reads itself, with Q25 trimming in fastp and clone calling in MiXCR, and kept productive beta chains. Merged by CDR3 protein, the rows form single entries marked with the most common genes and DNA. TCRdb's processing, not the study's, gives the V and J calls here. This sample lists about 150,000 distinct CDR3 sequences; roughly 31% were detected once. The ten top clones hold 12% of the sample.

Ficoll-Paque density gradient centrifugation was the method used to isolate PBMCs. This sequence uses TRBV24-1 and TRBJ2-1, with a weak D call of TRBD2 (6 bases match). The sequence was obtained from an adult woman who had mild COVID-19 (a few samples of this study predate the infection). The sample titles of this study are shuffled in the database, so cell type and time point are left out; the donor was told from shared clones. The specimen sequenced was PBMCs or a T cell subset sorted from them (not recorded which). Here is the DNA: TGTGCCACCAGTGATTCCTTGGGGAGCGGGTCGGTCTTC. This sequence encodes CATSDSLGSGSVF.